One sample yielded the 32 T cell receptor beta chains listed below, sequenced in a study of cytomegalovirus exposure and HLA in healthy donors. A multiplex PCR was run with 60 Vbeta primers and 13 Jbeta primers. Data came from immunoSEQ multiplex PCR; TCRdb stores just in-frame clones and leaves some out. The table lists 180,000 or so clones, roughly 74% of them singletons. Sequenced sample: PBMCs. Source of these receptors: a female donor in good health and CMV-seronegative.

The chain combines TRBV7-6 with TRBJ2-7; TRBD2 might be the D (6 bases). The CDR3 loop spans 17 amino acids. From germline, CDR1 is SGHVS and CDR2 FNYEAQ. The V end was cut by 4 bases, the J end by 6 bases, with 25 bases between. The CDR3 DNA follows: TGTGCCAGCAGCTCTAATCCCCCGGGACTCTCGATAAGCGAGCAGTACTTC. The encoded protein is CASSSNPPGLSISEQYF.

The chain combines TRBV25-1 with TRBJ1-5; 9 bases map to TRBD1. Germline V gene sequence: CDR1 MGHDK, CDR2 SYGVNS. The CDR3 runs to 13 residues. Trimming removed 3 bases from V and 13 bases from J; junction bases left unmatched: 7. CDR3 in amino acids: CASSERTGVSQHF. As DNA, the CDR3 is TGTGCCAGCAGTGAGAGGACAGGGGTTTCTCAGCATTTT.

This chain links TRBV10-3 with TRBJ1-6, with 8 bases lining up with TRBD1. The germline V gene has CDR1 ENHRY and CDR2 SYGVKD. The CDR3 has 16 amino acids. V gave up 10 bases and J gave up 10 bases; unmatched junction bases: 18. CDR3 sequence (DNA): TGTGCCACGCAATTAGAAAGACAGGGGCCATGGTCACCCCTCCACTTT. It is translated as CATQLERQGPWSPLHF.

The chain links TRBV5-1 to TRBJ2-3; D remains unclear. This CDR3 has 12 residues. V lost 4 bases, J lost 2 bases, and 5 bases lay in between. Looked up from germline, CDR1 is SGHRS and CDR2 is YFSETQ. CDR3 protein: CASSQNTDTQYF. CDR3 bases: TGCGCCAGCAGCCAGAACACAGATACGCAGTATTTT.

The table lists this clone with a count of one. This chain links TRBV9 with TRBJ1-3; no firm D call. V was cut by 7 bases and J by 0 bases, with 14 bases left in between. The CDR3 consists of 15 residues. Germline V lookup: CDR1 SGDLS, CDR2 YYNGEE. The CDR3 region is CASSNGVISGNTIYF. As DNA, the CDR3 is TGTGCCAGCTCCAACGGTGTCATCTCTGGAAACACCATATATTTT.

This rearrangement joins TRBV9 to TRBJ1-3; tentatively, D is TRBD1 (5 bases). CDR3 size: 17 residues. V dropped 0 bases and J dropped 0 bases, with 13 bases sitting between them. The germline CDR1 and CDR2 sequences are SGDLS and YYNGEE. The CDR3 region is CASSVEYGHLSGNTIYF. The CDR3 bases are TGTGCCAGCAGCGTAGAGTACGGACACCTCTCTGGAAACACCATATATTTT. The whole variable domain, filled in from reference TRBV9 and TRBJ1-3, reads DSGVTQTPKHLITATGQRVTLRCSPRSGDLSVYWYQQSLDQGLQFLIQYYNGEERAKGNILERFSAQQFPDLHSELNLSSLELGDSALYFCASSVEYGHLSGNTIYFGEGSWLTVV.

The V and J genes are TRBV16 and TRBJ2-5; D might be TRBD1 (6 bases). CDR3 length: 16 residues. Trimming stripped 4 bases from V and 2 bases from J, with 17 bases between. In germline, CDR1 is KGHSY, CDR2 FQNENV. CDR3 bases: TGTGCCAGCAGCCTCCGGGTCCAGGGGATGCAAGAGACCCAGTACTTC. Protein sequence: CASSLRVQGMQETQYF. Full variable domain (rest looked up from reference TRBV16 and TRBJ2-5): GEEVAQTPKHLVRGEGQKAKLYCAPIKGHSYVFWYQQVLKNEFKFLISFQNENVFDETGMPKERFSAKCLPNSPCSLEIQATKLEDSAVYFCASSLRVQGMQETQYFGPGTRLLVL.

The genes are TRBV7-2 and TRBJ2-7; 12 nucleotides agree with TRBD1. The J segment lost 6 bases and the V segment lost 4 bases, leaving 7 bases of the junction unmatched. This CDR3 is 15 amino acids long. From germline, CDR1 is SGHTA and CDR2 FQGNSA. CDR3 DNA sequence: TGTGCCAGCAGCTCTGGGGACAGGGGGCGATCCGAGCAGTACTTC. This encodes CASSSGDRGRSEQYF.

The chain is built from TRBV27 and TRBJ2-7; 9 positions match TRBD1. Trimming cost V 7 bases and J 3 bases; bases outside gene matches: 7. The CDR3 has 14 residues. The germline V gene encodes CDR1 MNHEY and CDR2 SMNVEV (reference sequence). The CDR3 nucleotides are TGTGCCAGCACCGCGGACAGGGGTAACTACGAGCAGTACTTC. The encoded protein is CASTADRGNYEQYF.

The chain recombines TRBV9 with TRBJ2-7; D is possibly TRBD2 (6 bases). Germline loops: CDR1 SGDLS, CDR2 YYNGEE. This CDR3 spans 15 amino acids. V was trimmed by 4 bases and J by 1 base, leaving 15 bases between them. This CDR3 is CASSPQGLASYEQYF. The DNA of the CDR3 is TGTGCCAGCAGCCCGCAGGGACTCGCGTCCTACGAGCAGTACTTC.

The chain is built from TRBV7-6 and TRBJ2-7; 10 nucleotides align to TRBD2. V was clipped by 2 bases and J by 0 bases; unmatched bases: 13. Germline V gives CDR1 SGHVS, CDR2 FNYEAQ. This CDR3 has 19 amino acids. The CDR3: CASSLRGGASGGSSYEQYF. The CDR3, as DNA: TGTGCCAGCAGCTTAAGGGGTGGGGCTAGCGGGGGAAGCTCCTACGAGCAGTACTTC.

V is TRBV7-8 and J is TRBJ1-2, with D maybe TRBD1 (6 bases). CDR3 size: 18 residues. From germline, CDR1 is SGHVS and CDR2 FQNEAQ. With 1 base removed from V and 0 bases from J, the gap between germline ends came to 18 bases. The CDR3 DNA follows: TGTGCCAGCAGCTTAGTTGGGGGCCCTGCTTCTTCTAACTATGGCTACACCTTC. This gives the protein CASSLVGGPASSNYGYTF.

The rearrangement joins TRBV5-1 to TRBJ2-2, with D perhaps matching TRBD2 (5 bases). This CDR3 has 16 amino acids. CDR1 and CDR2 (germline): SGHRS, YFSETQ. V was shortened by 2 bases and J by 1 base, with 12 bases between the two germline ends. CDR3 sequence (DNA): TGCGCCAGCAGCTTTATAGGAGGAAGGAACACCGGGGAGCTGTTTTTT. Residues: CASSFIGGRNTGELFF.

The chain combines TRBV6-5 with TRBJ1-5; D is unresolved. V was pared by 10 bases and J by 0 bases, with 7 bases between. This CDR3 is 12 amino acids long. Germline lookup yields CDR1 MNHEY and CDR2 SVGAGI. CDR3 bases: TGTGCCACCGCGTATAGCAATCAGCCCCAGCATTTT. Amino acids: CATAYSNQPQHF.

V is TRBV27 and J is TRBJ1-6, with 9 bases fitting TRBD1. Germline CDR1 MNHEY, CDR2 SMNVEV (reference sequence). This CDR3 comprises 16 residues. The V and J ends lost 5 bases and 8 bases, in that order; junction bases with no gene match: 10. This CDR3 is CASSPWTGVFHSPLHF. For the CDR3, the DNA is TGTGCCAGCAGTCCCTGGACAGGGGTTTTCCATTCACCCCTCCACTTT.

J is TRBJ2-7 and V is TRBV4-3; the match to TRBD2 covers 9 bases. J lost 0 bases, V lost 1 base, and 1 base had no gene match. The germline V gene encodes CDR1 LGHNA and CDR2 YSLEER. The CDR3 contains 15 residues. This CDR3 reads CASSQGTSVSYEQYF. CDR3 in DNA: TGCGCCAGCAGCCAAGGGACTAGCGTCTCCTACGAGCAGTACTTC.

This chain links TRBV11-2 with TRBJ2-7; 10 nucleotides agree with TRBD1. This CDR3 is 14 amino acids long. Germline V gives CDR1 SGHAT, CDR2 FQNNGV. The trim removed 7 bases at V and 5 bases at J, leaving 8 bases unmatched. The CDR3 protein is CASNNPGTGDEQYF. CDR3 coding DNA: TGTGCCAGCAACAACCCAGGGACAGGGGACGAGCAGTACTTC.

The chain links TRBV27 to TRBJ2-7; TRBD1 agrees at 8 bases. The germline CDR1 and CDR2 sequences are MNHEY and SMNVEV (reference sequence). There are 14 residues in the CDR3. V lost 2 bases to trimming and J lost 4 bases; unmatched junction nucleotides: 4. The chain's CDR3 is CASSLQGARYEQYF. CDR3 sequence (DNA): TGTGCCAGCAGTTTACAGGGGGCGAGGTACGAGCAGTACTTC.

This clone has a single count. V and J are TRBV11-2 and TRBJ2-1; TRBD2 aligns across 11 bases. The CDR3 spans 14 residues. Germline loops: CDR1 SGHAT, CDR2 FQNNGV. V was pared by 4 bases and J by 6 bases, with 2 bases of the junction left unmatched. The CDR3 here is CASSSGTSGNEQFF. The CDR3, as DNA: TGTGCCAGCAGCTCCGGGACTAGCGGCAATGAGCAGTTCTTC.

For the CDR3, the DNA is TGTGCCAGCAGCTTAGATCGGGGATATTCGGCCGAGCAGTACTTC. Amino acids: CASSLDRGYSAEQYF. This sequence joins TRBV7-9 and TRBJ2-7, with D maybe TRBD2 (5 bases). The germline CDR1 and CDR2 sequences are SEHNR and FQNEAQ (reference sequence). V was trimmed by 1 base and J by 6 bases, leaving 16 bases between them. The CDR3 loop spans 15 amino acids.

The chain recombines TRBV7-9 with TRBJ1-1; D call uncertain. Germline CDR1 is SEHNR and CDR2 is FQNEAQ (reference sequence). The CDR3 contains 15 residues. Trimming removed 2 bases from V and 1 base from J, with 11 bases in between. In DNA form, the CDR3 reads TGTGCCAGCAGCTTAAACGGGTCGCCGAACACTGAAGCTTTCTTT. It encodes CASSLNGSPNTEAFF.

The chain carries TRBV19 and TRBJ1-3; 7 bases agree with TRBD1. J gave up 2 bases and V 3 bases, and 13 bases lay outside the gene matches. Per the germline V gene, CDR1 is LNHDA and CDR2 is SQIVND (reference sequence). The CDR3 consists of 18 residues. DNA of the CDR3: TGTGCCAGTAGTATCTCCGGGACAGTTCTTTCGGCTGGAAACACCATATATTTT. Its translation is CASSISGTVLSAGNTIYF.

This clone has only one observation. V and J are TRBV28 and TRBJ2-7; TRBD1 matches 10 bases. The CDR3 is made up of 14 amino acids. The V and J ends lost 3 bases and 4 bases, in that order; junction bases with no gene match: 3. From germline, CDR1 is MDHEN and CDR2 SYDVKM. This chain's CDR3 is CASSFEGQGYEQYF. CDR3 nucleotides: TGTGCCAGCAGTTTCGAGGGACAGGGGTACGAGCAGTACTTC.

This clone came up a few times. This chain links TRBV25-1 with TRBJ2-7; D might be TRBD2 (6 bases). The ends were cut back, 1 base at V and 7 bases at J, with 17 bases in the middle. The CDR3 is 15 amino acids. The germline V gene has CDR1 MGHDK and CDR2 SYGVNS. CDR3 residues: CASSESSSATWEQYF. The CDR3 bases are TGTGCCAGCAGTGAATCGTCTAGCGCCACGTGGGAGCAGTACTTC.

The chain uses TRBV30 and TRBJ1-1, with 7 positions matching TRBD1. V trimming: 7 bases; J trimming: 12 bases; junction bases outside the gene matches: 14. The CDR3 has 12 amino acids. The germline CDR1 and CDR2 sequences are GTSNPN and SVGIG (reference sequence). CDR3 DNA: TGTGCCTCCCCTCCCGGGACAGCGGCAACTTTCTTT. Translated: CASPPGTAATFF.

The chain couples TRBV11-2 to TRBJ1-1, with D possibly matching TRBD1 (6 bases). The V gene's germline CDR1 is SGHAT and CDR2 FQNNGV. CDR3 size: 13 residues. The V end lost 2 bases, the J end lost 4 bases, and 8 bases lay between the germline ends. The CDR3 region has the DNA TGTGCCAGCAGCTTACAGGGGACCACTGAAGCTTTCTTT. This encodes CASSLQGTTEAFF.

The chain couples TRBV15 to TRBJ2-3; TRBD1 agrees at 11 bases. The J segment lost 3 bases and the V segment lost 1 base, leaving 6 bases of the junction unmatched. The germline V gene has CDR1 LNHNV and CDR2 YYDKDF (reference sequence). This CDR3 spans 17 amino acids. The CDR3 bases are TGTGCCACCAGCAGAGGCCAGGGACAGGGGGTTACAGATACGCAGTATTTT. It is translated as CATSRGQGQGVTDTQYF.

This clone showed up just a few times. The rearrangement links TRBV5-1 to TRBJ2-2; 12 bases fit TRBD2. The junction had 0 bases not matched to a gene; V was cut back by 2 bases and J by 1 base. From germline, CDR1 is SGHRS and CDR2 YFSETQ. This CDR3 is 16 amino acids long. The CDR3 protein is CASSLLAGGNTGELFF. In DNA form, the CDR3 reads TGCGCCAGCAGCTTACTAGCGGGGGGGAACACCGGGGAGCTGTTTTTT. Together with reference TRBV5-1 and TRBJ2-2, the CDR3 gives the full variable domain: KAGVTQTPRYLIKTRGQQVTLSCSPISGHRSVSWYQQTPGQGLQFLFEYFSETQRNKGNFPGRFSGRQFSNSRSEMNVSTLELGDSALYLCASSLLAGGNTGELFFGEGSRLTVL.

The chain uses TRBV7-8 and TRBJ1-6, with 7 bases matching TRBD1. CDR3 length: 14 residues. The V gene end was trimmed by 4 bases and the J gene end by 7 bases; junction bases not matched to a gene: 4. The germline CDR1 and CDR2 sequences are SGHVS and FQNEAQ. The CDR3 DNA reads TGTGCCAGCAGCTCCGACAGGGACAATTCACCCCTCCACTTT. It codes for CASSSDRDNSPLHF.

This chain uses TRBV21-1 with TRBJ1-2. TRBV21-1 is marked as a pseudogene. The CDR3 spans 14 residues. This CDR3 is CASSTCKGEGGYTF. The CDR3 coding sequence is TGTGCCAGCAGCACCTGTAAAGGGGAGGGTGGCTACACCTTC.

This rearrangement joins TRBV27 to TRBJ1-5; D remains unclear. In germline, CDR1 is MNHEY, CDR2 SMNVEV (reference sequence). This CDR3 is 13 amino acids long. Trimming took off 3 bases at V and 4 bases at J, with 7 bases between the two ends. The CDR3 loop is CASSLRDNQPQHF. The CDR3 coding sequence is TGTGCCAGCAGTTTGAGGGATAATCAGCCCCAGCATTTT.

The chain combines TRBV11-2 with TRBJ2-5; 8 positions match TRBD1. V shed 4 bases and J 5 bases; nucleotides not matched to a gene: 12. The CDR3 spans 16 residues. Per germline, CDR1 SGHAT and CDR2 FQNNGV. The CDR3 sequence is CASSSGRQGRRETQYF. CDR3 nucleotides: TGTGCCAGCAGCTCTGGCCGACAGGGGAGGCGGGAGACCCAGTACTTC.